This T cell receptor (beta chain) comes out of a study of control samples from healthy donors and cancer patients. Germline CDR1 reads WSHSY; CDR2 reads SAAADI. This CDR3 spans 13 amino acids. Trimming pared 3 bases from V and 6 bases from J, leaving 6 bases between. TCRdb's copy holds only in-frame clones and misses some; the assay was immunoSEQ multiplex PCR. In the table there are 210,000 or so clones, roughly nine tenths of which are singletons. The chain uses TRBV10-2 and TRBJ1-6; D ambiguous. The specimen sequenced was blood. The source of this sequence is a man aged 30 to 39 in good health. CDR3 in DNA: TGCGCCAGCAGTGACAGGAGTAATTCACCCCTCCACTTT. It yields the protein CASSDRSNSPLHF.